These 16 T cell receptor beta chains were all obtained from the same sample, sequenced in a study of Tregs in tolerant kidney transplant recipients. Mixed chimerism was transient after nonmyeloablative marrow transplants from related graft donors. Here immunoSEQ multiplex PCR was the method, and the copy in TCRdb shows in-frame clones only, minus some. This sample's table has about 23,000 clones. The sample in question was CD4+ T cells from blood (PBMCs), obtained 6 months after the transplant. The receptors originated from a human patient who received a combined kidney and bone marrow transplant. Some T cells may possibly be graft donor cells.

Note on this clone: The DNA ends 3 residues before the CDR3 does, and the rest of the CDR3 is filled in from the germline J gene. The chain carries TRBV7-9 and TRBJ1-6; D not resolved. This CDR3 region has 13 residues. Germline CDR1 reads SEHNR; CDR2 reads FQNEAQ (reference sequence). The V end was cut by 5 bases, the J end by 8 bases, with 10 bases between. The CDR3 region is CASSRVSDSPLHF. The CDR3 DNA, read in part, is TGTGCCAGCAGCCGAGTTAGCGATTCACCC.

CDR3 bases read: TGTGCCAGCAGCCCCTACATAGCGGGAGGGTTGGACACCGGGGAG. Protein sequence: CASSPYIAGGLDTGE. The whole CDR3 is CASSPYIAGGLDTGELFF. This sequence joins TRBV13 and TRBJ2-2; 11 nucleotides match TRBD2. The CDR3 is cut off 3 residues early in the read; its end comes from the germline J gene. This CDR3 has 18 residues. Losses at the gene ends were 5 bases for V and 3 bases for J; bases not matched to a gene: 11. The V gene's germline CDR1 is PRHDT and CDR2 FYEKMQ (reference sequence).

Note on this clone: The read gets to within 3 residues of the CDR3 end, and the germline J gene fills in the rest. V is TRBV13 and J is TRBJ2-3; D uncertain. Trimming removed 3 bases at V and 1 base at J, with 8 bases between. The CDR3 sequence is 14 residues long. The germline V gene encodes CDR1 PRHDT and CDR2 FYEKMQ (reference sequence). Here the CDR3 reads CASSFGTGTDTQYF. The covered CDR3 bases are TGTGCCAGCAGCTTTGGTACGGGCACAGATACG.

With regard to this clone: The read terminates 3 residues ahead of where the CDR3 ends, so the germline J gene completes it. The chain has TRBV5-6 and TRBJ2-7; tentatively, D is TRBD2 (7 bases). Trimming took off 3 bases at V and 6 bases at J, with 10 bases between the two ends. Germline V gives CDR1 SGHDT, CDR2 YYEEEE. The CDR3 covers 12 residues. CDR3: CASSWGGGEQYF. Incomplete CDR3 DNA: TGTGCCAGCAGCTGGGGAGGGGGCGAG.

This clone registers medium-sized by frequency. The CDR3 end falls 3 residues outside the read, so it is completed with the germline J gene. This sample includes further DNA sequences coding for the same CDR3. The genes are TRBV29-1 and TRBJ1-2; TRBD1 agrees at 9 bases. CDR3 length: 13 residues. Germline assignment: CDR1 SQVTM and CDR2 ANQGSEA. CDR3 sequence: CSVPGQGKYGYTF. The CDR3 DNA, read in part, is TGCAGCGTCCCGGGACAGGGAAAATACGGC.

About this clone: Read sequence stops 3 residues before the CDR3 end, and the germline J gene provides the missing end. The chain combines TRBV5-1 with TRBJ2-7, with D possibly being TRBD1 (6 bases). The CDR3 is 13 amino acids. The germline V gene has CDR1 SGHRS and CDR2 YFSETQ. V lost 4 bases, J lost 3 bases, and 11 bases lay in between. The CDR3 here is CASSTGQIYEQYF. The part of the CDR3 DNA that was read is TGCGCCAGCAGCACGGGACAAATCTACGAG. The full variable domain, its missing parts supplied by reference TRBV5-1 and TRBJ2-7, is KAGVTQTPRYLIKTRGQQVTLSCSPISGHRSVSWYQQTPGQGLQFLFEYFSETQRNKGNFPGRFSGRQFSNSRSEMNVSTLELGDSALYLCASSTGQIYEQYFGPGTRLTVT.

Turning to this clone: The read comes to an end 3 residues before the CDR3 does, leaving the germline J gene to fill in the end. The chain is built from TRBV19 and TRBJ2-1, with 12 bases fitting TRBD1. This CDR3 is built from 16 residues. J gave up 9 bases and V 5 bases, and 11 bases lay outside the gene matches. Germline lookup yields CDR1 LNHDA and CDR2 SQIVND (reference sequence). CDR3 bases read: TGTGCCAGTAGTCCGGGGGACAGGGGGCTTTCGGGTGAG. It translates to CASSPGDRGLSGE. The CDR3 as a whole reads CASSPGDRGLSGEQFF.

To note about this clone: The read halts 3 residues ahead of the CDR3 end, with the missing end drawn from the germline J gene. The rearrangement uses TRBV20-1 and TRBJ1-6; TRBD1 matches at 7 bases. CDR3 size: 13 residues. CDR1 and CDR2 (germline): DFQATT, SNEGSKA (reference sequence). After removal of 3 bases from V and 7 bases from J, the junction contained 3 bases not matched to a gene. CDR3 DNA (partial): TGCAGTGCTAGGTGGGACAGCAATTCACCC. This translates into CSARWDSNSP. The entire CDR3 is CSARWDSNSPLHF.

Regarding this clone: The read ends 3 residues early relative to the CDR3; the germline J gene fills the gap. The genes are TRBV18 and TRBJ1-4; no reliable D call. Germline lookup yields CDR1 KGHSH and CDR2 LQKENI. CDR3 length: 12 amino acids. V shed 3 bases and J shed 7 bases, with 6 bases lying between them. The CDR3 reads CASSPGGEKLFF. The CDR3 DNA, read in part, is TGTGCCAGCTCACCTGGCGGTGAAAAA.

Frequency places this clone as large. The sequenced fragment ends 3 residues before the CDR3 boundary, so the rest is inferred from the germline J gene. The rearrangement uses TRBV2 and TRBJ1-2; 7 bases line up with TRBD1. Germline V lookup: CDR1 SNHLY, CDR2 FYNNEI. With 4 bases clipped from V and 5 bases from J, the junction kept 4 bases outside the gene matches. This CDR3 is 13 amino acids long. CDR3 DNA, as far as it was read: TGTGCCAGCAGTGGGGGACAGATTTATGGC. As protein: CASSGGQIYG. The entire CDR3 protein is CASSGGQIYGYTF.

Remarks on this clone: The CDR3 end lies 3 residues beyond the end of the read and is filled in from the germline J gene. The chain combines TRBV28 with TRBJ2-3; 10 bases align to TRBD2. Looked up from germline, CDR1 is MDHEN and CDR2 is SYDVKM. The CDR3 loop spans 14 amino acids. V lost 6 bases, J lost 2 bases, and 2 bases stayed unmatched. This chain's CDR3 is CASRLAGSTDTQYF. The CDR3 DNA, read in part, is TGTGCCAGCAGACTAGCGGGATCCACAGATACG. The variable domain in full, completed from reference TRBV28 and TRBJ2-3, reads DVKVTQSSRYLVKRTGEKVFLECVQDMDHENMFWYRQDPGLGLRLIYFSYDVKMKEKGDIPEGYSVSREKKERFSLILESASTNQTSMYLCASRLAGSTDTQYFGPGTRLTVL.

As for this clone: Coverage ceases 3 residues before the CDR3 finishes, and the germline J gene fills in the end. The rearrangement links TRBV5-4 to TRBJ2-5; TRBD2 might be the D (5 bases). This CDR3 spans 15 amino acids. Germline V gene sequence: CDR1 SGHNT, CDR2 YYREEE (reference sequence). The ends were cut back, 2 bases at V and 5 bases at J, with 16 bases in the middle. This CDR3 reads CASSLRLASGETQYF. Incomplete CDR3 DNA: TGTGCCAGCAGCTTAAGGCTAGCTTCGGGGGAGACC.

On this clone: The CDR3 end falls 3 residues outside the read, so it is completed with the germline J gene. The chain uses TRBV10-2 and TRBJ2-3; TRBD2 matches 10 bases. The trim removed 5 bases at V and 2 bases at J, leaving 10 bases unmatched. Germline V gene lookup returns CDR1 WSHSY and CDR2 SAAADI. CDR3 length: 17 residues. Partial CDR3 DNA: TGCGCCAGCAGTTTGGGGGGACTAGCGAGGCACACAGATACG. This codes for CASSLGGLARHTDT. The full CDR3 reads CASSLGGLARHTDTQYF.

The CDR3 bases that were read are TGTGCCAGCTCACCAATGACTAGCGGGGAGCTCACAGATACG. As protein: CASSPMTSGELTDT. The whole CDR3 sequence is CASSPMTSGELTDTQYF. V gene TRBV18 combines with J gene TRBJ2-3, with 11 bases that match TRBD2. The read ends 3 residues before the CDR3 terminus; that terminus is restored from the germline J gene. This CDR3 is 17 amino acids long. V was clipped by 2 bases and J by 2 bases; unmatched bases: 6. The germline gives CDR1 KGHSH, CDR2 LQKENI.

Of note for this clone: The observed sequence ends 3 residues before the CDR3 terminus, with the missing tail filled in from the germline J gene. This sequence joins TRBV20-1 and TRBJ2-3; 7 bases match TRBD2. This CDR3 has 16 residues. The V and J ends lost 3 bases and 2 bases, in that order; junction bases with no gene match: 11. Germline CDR1 reads DFQATT; CDR2 reads SNEGSKA (reference sequence). Here the CDR3 reads CSASSGWSGTTDTQYF. CDR3 DNA, as far as it was read: TGCAGTGCTAGCTCGGGTTGGAGCGGGACCACAGATACG.

Worth noting for this clone: The read terminates 3 residues ahead of where the CDR3 ends, so the germline J gene completes it. The chain links TRBV11-2 to TRBJ2-1; D is unclear. Germline V gene data show CDR1 as SGHAT and CDR2 as FQNNGV. Trimming left V 2 bases short and J 9 bases short, with 8 bases between. CDR3 length equals 12 residues. The part of the CDR3 DNA that was read is TGTGCCAGCAGCTTAACTCTTGTTGAG. Protein sequence: CASSLTLVE. The full CDR3 is CASSLTLVEQFF.